A single sample gave rise to the 10 T cell receptor beta chains below, sequenced in a study of breast tumors, draining lymph nodes, adjacent tissues. TCRdb reanalysed the multiplex PCR reads using MiXCR and keeps one entry per CDR3 protein. The data hold 150,000 to 200,000 distinct CDR3 sequences, with around a third observed a single time. Breast cancer patients provided tissue from their axillary draining lymph nodes. Material for sequencing was axillary lymph node tissue. These TCRs come from a female donor with breast cancer. Some clones in this sample may be carry-over from other donors' samples.

J is TRBJ2-2 and V is TRBV18; D is unclear. Germline CDR1 is KGHSH and CDR2 is LQKENI. The CDR3 runs to 16 residues. With 1 base removed from V and 0 bases from J, the gap between germline ends came to 9 bases. CDR3 amino acids: CASSPQAFANTGELFF. CDR3 DNA: TGTGCCAGCTCACCACAGGCATTCGCGAACACCGGGGAGCTGTTTTTT.

This clonotype occurred many times. The chain joins TRBV12-3 or TRBV12-4 to TRBJ2-3, with 11 bases aligning to TRBD2. V gave up 5 bases and J gave up 4 bases; unmatched junction bases: 8. There are 16 residues in the CDR3. The DNA of the CDR3 is TGTGCCAGCAGTCCGGTACTAGCGGGGGTTTCAGATACGCAGTATTTT. This gives the protein CASSPVLAGVSDTQYF.

This clonotype was seen ten or more times. V is TRBV20-1 and J is TRBJ1-4; D is uncertain. The CDR3 length is 14 residues. Per the germline V gene, CDR1 is DFQATT and CDR2 is SNEGSKA (reference sequence). Trimming left V 3 bases short and J 0 bases short, with 8 bases between. In DNA, the CDR3 is TGCAGTGCTAGGACCTCTTCAACTAATGAAAAACTGTTTTTT. Translated: CSARTSSTNEKLFF.

Comments on this clonotype: One end of the junction varies from germline; a read error may be responsible. The CDR3 nucleotides read TGTGCCAGCAGCCAAGGGACTAGCACAGATACGCAGTATTTC. Its translation: CASSQGTSTDTQYF. This rearrangement joins TRBV7-2 to TRBJ2-3, with TRBD2 identical over 9 bases. This CDR3 spans 14 amino acids. Germline CDR1 reads SGHTA; CDR2 reads FQGNSA.

This clonotype occurred a few times. V and J are TRBV6-6 and TRBJ1-5; D is ambiguous. Germline CDR1 MNHNY, CDR2 SVGAGI (reference sequence). The CDR3 consists of 14 residues. V was trimmed by 5 bases and J by 6 bases, leaving 14 bases between them. Written as DNA, the CDR3 is TGTGCCAGCAGTCACGGGCAGATCGGTCAGCCCCAGCATTTT. Protein: CASSHGQIGQPQHF.

This clonotype was detected many times. The gene calls are TRBV20-1 and TRBJ2-1, with D maybe TRBD1 (6 bases). The germline gives CDR1 DFQATT, CDR2 SNEGSKA (reference sequence). The CDR3 runs 16 residues. The V and J ends lost 3 bases and 5 bases respectively, with 20 bases between them. In DNA form, the CDR3 reads TGCAGTGCTAGGAAGTCAGGGGCAGAGTCCCACAATGAGCAGTTCTTC. Its protein is CSARKSGAESHNEQFF.

This clonotype was seen once. The chain carries TRBV4-2 and TRBJ1-6; 7 bases are shared with TRBD1. Germline V lookup: CDR1 LGHNA, CDR2 YNFKEQ. CDR3 length equals 17 residues. V lost 5 bases, J lost 5 bases, and 12 bases stayed unmatched. CDR3 amino acids: CASSETTRDRNNSPLHF. CDR3 coding DNA: TGTGCCAGCAGCGAAACGACCAGGGACAGAAATAATTCACCCCTCCACTTT.

This clonotype was counted at least ten times. The rearrangement joins TRBV20-1 to TRBJ1-4, with TRBD1 as a possible D gene (5 bases). Germline loops: CDR1 DFQATT, CDR2 SNEGSKA (reference sequence). CDR3 length: 12 residues. With 1 base removed from V and 11 bases from J, the gap between germline ends came to 11 bases. CDR3 loop: CSARVGGGKLFF. CDR3 sequence (DNA): TGCAGTGCTAGAGTTGGTGGGGGGAAACTGTTTTTT.

This clonotype was seen a handful of times. This may stem from a read error, because a much larger clone lies one nucleotide away. V gene TRBV19 combines with J gene TRBJ1-3; tentative D call: TRBD1 (5 bases). This CDR3 has 15 amino acids. Germline V gives CDR1 LNHDA, CDR2 SQIVND (reference sequence). The CDR3 nucleotides read TGTGCCTGTAGTATTTGGGACGGAGTAGGAAACACCATATATTTT. Protein product: CACSIWDGVGNTIYF.

There are many counts of this clonotype. The genes are TRBV7-9 and TRBJ2-5; TRBD1 aligns across 8 bases. The trim removed 1 base at V and 5 bases at J, leaving 6 bases unmatched. Germline lookup yields CDR1 SEHNR and CDR2 FQNEAQ (reference sequence). This CDR3 comprises 15 residues. CDR3 nucleotide sequence: TGTGCCAGCAGCTTAGTGTCAGGGGGCCGGGAGACCCAGTACTTC. This translates into CASSLVSGGRETQYF.